This TCR beta chain was retrieved from a study of T cell repertoires in cytomegalovirus infection. Looking at the study overall: Matching HLA type, along with CMV infection, was indicated by public TCR beta signatures.

Study-level findings and limits: Clonotype analysis showed dominance of the ex vivo response by HLA-C-restricted CMV-specific TCR beta clonotypes.

Concerning this clonotype: The target antigen is unknown.

TCRdb ran MiXCR on the reads and lists one entry per CDR3 protein. Of 150,000 to 200,000 distinct CDR3 sequences in the sample, roughly an eighth are singletons; the top ten hold over 20%. Germline V gene lookup returns CDR1 MNHEY and CDR2 SVGEGT. This CDR3 is built from 14 residues. V was shortened by 7 bases and J by 6 bases, with 19 bases between the two germline ends. The chain employs TRBV6-2 or TRBV6-3 and TRBJ2-7, with D perhaps matching TRBD1 (7 bases). The specimen sequenced was PBMCs. The sequence came from a human donor in good health (CMV status not recorded). Some clones in this sample may be carry-over from other donors' samples. This chain's CDR3 is CASNTRRGPGEQYF. CDR3 nucleotide sequence: TGTGCCAGCAACACCAGGAGGGGGCCGGGCGAGCAGTACTTC.